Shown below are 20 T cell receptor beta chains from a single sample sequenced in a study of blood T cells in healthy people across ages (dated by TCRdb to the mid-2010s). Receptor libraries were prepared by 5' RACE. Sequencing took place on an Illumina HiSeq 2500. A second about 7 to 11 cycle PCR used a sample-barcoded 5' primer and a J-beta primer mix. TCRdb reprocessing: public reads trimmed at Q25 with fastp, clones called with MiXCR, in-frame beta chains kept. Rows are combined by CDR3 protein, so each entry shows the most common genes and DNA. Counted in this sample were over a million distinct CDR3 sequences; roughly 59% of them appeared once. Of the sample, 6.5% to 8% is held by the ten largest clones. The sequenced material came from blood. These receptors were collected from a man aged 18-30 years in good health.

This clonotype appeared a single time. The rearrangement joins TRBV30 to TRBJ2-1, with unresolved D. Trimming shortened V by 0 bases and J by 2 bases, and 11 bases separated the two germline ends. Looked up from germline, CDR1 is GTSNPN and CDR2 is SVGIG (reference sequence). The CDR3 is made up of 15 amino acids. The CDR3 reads CAWSVVGIPYNEQFF. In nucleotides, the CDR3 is TGTGCCTGGAGTGTAGTGGGGATTCCCTACAATGAGCAGTTCTTC.

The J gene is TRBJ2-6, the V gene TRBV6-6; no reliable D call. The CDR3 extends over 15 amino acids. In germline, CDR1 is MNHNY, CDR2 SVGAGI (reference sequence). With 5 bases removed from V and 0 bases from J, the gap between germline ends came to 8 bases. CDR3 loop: CASSHQDSGANVLTF. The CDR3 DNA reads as TGTGCCAGCAGTCATCAAGACTCTGGGGCCAACGTCCTGACTTTC.

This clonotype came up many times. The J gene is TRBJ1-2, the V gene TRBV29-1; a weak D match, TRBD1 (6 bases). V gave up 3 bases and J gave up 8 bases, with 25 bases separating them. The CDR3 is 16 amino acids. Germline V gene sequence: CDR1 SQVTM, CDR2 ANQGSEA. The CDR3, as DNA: TGCAGCGTTGAGATTTGGTCGGGCCCGCCCGGGGGCGGCTACACCTTC. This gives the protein CSVEIWSGPPGGGYTF.

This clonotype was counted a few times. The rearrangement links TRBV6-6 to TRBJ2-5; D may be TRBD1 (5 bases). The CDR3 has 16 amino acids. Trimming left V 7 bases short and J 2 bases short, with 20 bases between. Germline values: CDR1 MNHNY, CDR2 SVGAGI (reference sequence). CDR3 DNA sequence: TGTGCCAGCACCCTTGGGGCCCAGTACCTACAAGAGACCCAGTACTTC. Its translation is CASTLGAQYLQETQYF.

The CDR3 sequence is CASSDRLAEAYEQYF. DNA for the CDR3: TGTGCCAGCAGCGACCGACTAGCGGAGGCCTACGAGCAGTACTTC. The chain carries TRBV11-2 and TRBJ2-7; 9 bases agree with TRBD2. From germline, CDR1 is SGHAT and CDR2 FQNNGV. The CDR3 is 15 amino acids. With V trimmed by 5 bases and J by 2 bases, 7 bases remained unmatched.

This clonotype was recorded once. CDR3 in DNA: TGCGCCAGCAGTGGTAGCGGGAGAACCAGCACAGATACGCAGTATTTT. This translates into CASSGSGRTSTDTQYF. V and J are TRBV5-1 and TRBJ2-3; 9 bases map to TRBD2. The germline CDR1 and CDR2 sequences are SGHRS and YFSETQ. The CDR3 runs 16 residues. The V gene end was trimmed by 5 bases and the J gene end by 0 bases; junction bases not matched to a gene: 7. The whole variable domain, filled in from reference TRBV5-1 and TRBJ2-3, reads KAGVTQTPRYLIKTRGQQVTLSCSPISGHRSVSWYQQTPGQGLQFLFEYFSETQRNKGNFPGRFSGRQFSNSRSEMNVSTLELGDSALYLCASSGSGRTSTDTQYFGPGTRLTVL.

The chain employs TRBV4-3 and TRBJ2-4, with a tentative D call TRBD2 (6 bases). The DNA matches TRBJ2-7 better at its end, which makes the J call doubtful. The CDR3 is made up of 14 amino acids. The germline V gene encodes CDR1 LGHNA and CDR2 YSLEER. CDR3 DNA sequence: TGCGCCAGCAGCCAAGACGGACTACTATTCGAGCAGTACTTC. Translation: CASSQDGLLFEQYF.

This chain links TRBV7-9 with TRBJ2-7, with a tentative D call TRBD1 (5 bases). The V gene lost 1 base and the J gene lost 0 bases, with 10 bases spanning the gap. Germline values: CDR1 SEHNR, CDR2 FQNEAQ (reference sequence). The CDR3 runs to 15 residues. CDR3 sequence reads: CASSLGTWSSYEQYF. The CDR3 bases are TGTGCCAGCAGCTTAGGGACATGGAGCTCCTACGAGCAGTACTTC. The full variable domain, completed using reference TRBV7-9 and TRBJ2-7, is DTGVSQNPRHKITKRGQNVTFRCDPISEHNRLYWYRQTLGQGPEFLTYFQNEAQLEKSRLLSDRFSAERPKGSFSTLEIQRTEQGDSAMYLCASSLGTWSSYEQYFGPGTRLTVT.

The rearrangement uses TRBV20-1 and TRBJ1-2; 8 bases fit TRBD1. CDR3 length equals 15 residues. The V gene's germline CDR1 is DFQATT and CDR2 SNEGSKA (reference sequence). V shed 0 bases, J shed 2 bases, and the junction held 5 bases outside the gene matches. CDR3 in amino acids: CSARDRTGQNYGYTF. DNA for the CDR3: TGCAGTGCTAGAGACAGGACAGGGCAGAACTATGGCTACACCTTC.

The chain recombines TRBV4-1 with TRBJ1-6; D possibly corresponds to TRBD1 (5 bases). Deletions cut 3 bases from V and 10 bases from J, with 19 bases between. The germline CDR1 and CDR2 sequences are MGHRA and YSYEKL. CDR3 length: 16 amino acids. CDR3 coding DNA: TGCGCCAGCAGCCAGACGGGACCAACCTCGGAATCACCCCTCCACTTT. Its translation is CASSQTGPTSESPLHF.

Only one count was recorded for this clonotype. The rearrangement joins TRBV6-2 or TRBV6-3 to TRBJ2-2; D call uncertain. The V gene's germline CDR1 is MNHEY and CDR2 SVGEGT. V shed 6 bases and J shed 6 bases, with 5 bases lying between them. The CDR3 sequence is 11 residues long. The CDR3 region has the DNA TGTGCCAGCAGCCACGCCGGGGAGCTGTTTTTT. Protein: CASSHAGELFF.

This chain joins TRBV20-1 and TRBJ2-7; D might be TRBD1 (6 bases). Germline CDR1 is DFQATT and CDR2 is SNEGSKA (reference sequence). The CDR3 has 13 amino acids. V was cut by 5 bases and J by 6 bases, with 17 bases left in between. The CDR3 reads CSASGARTAEQYF. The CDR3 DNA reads TGCAGTGCTTCAGGGGCAAGGACCGCCGAGCAGTACTTC.

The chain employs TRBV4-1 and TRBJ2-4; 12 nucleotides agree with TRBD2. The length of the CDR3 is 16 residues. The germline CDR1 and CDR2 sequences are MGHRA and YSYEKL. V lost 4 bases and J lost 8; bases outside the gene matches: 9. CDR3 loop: CASSPATSGGSDIQYF. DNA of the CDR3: TGCGCCAGCAGCCCAGCGACTAGCGGGGGATCAGACATTCAGTACTTC.

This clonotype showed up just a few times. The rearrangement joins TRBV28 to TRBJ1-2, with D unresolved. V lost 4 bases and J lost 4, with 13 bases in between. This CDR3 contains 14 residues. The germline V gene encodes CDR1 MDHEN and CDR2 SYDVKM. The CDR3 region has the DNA TGTGCCAGCAGTTCAAAGCCGGGCTTCTATGGCTACACCTTC. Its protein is CASSSKPGFYGYTF.

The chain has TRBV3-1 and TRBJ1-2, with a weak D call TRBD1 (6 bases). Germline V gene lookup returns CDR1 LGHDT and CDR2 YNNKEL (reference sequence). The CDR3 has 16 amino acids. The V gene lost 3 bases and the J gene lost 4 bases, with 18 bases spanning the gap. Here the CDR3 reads CASSHQFYGQTYGYTF. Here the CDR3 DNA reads TGTGCCAGCAGCCATCAATTCTACGGACAGACCTATGGCTACACCTTC.

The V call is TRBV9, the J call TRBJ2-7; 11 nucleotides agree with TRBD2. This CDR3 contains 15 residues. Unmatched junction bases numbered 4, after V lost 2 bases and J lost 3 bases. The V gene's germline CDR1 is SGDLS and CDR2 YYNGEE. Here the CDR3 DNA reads TGTGCCAGCAGCGTTAGCGGGGGGGCTGGCTACGAGCAGTACTTC. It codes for CASSVSGGAGYEQYF.

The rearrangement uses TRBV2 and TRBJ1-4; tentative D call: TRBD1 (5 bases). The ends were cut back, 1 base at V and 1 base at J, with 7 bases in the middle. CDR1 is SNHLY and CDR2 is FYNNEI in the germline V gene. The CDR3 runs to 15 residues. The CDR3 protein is CASSEDQGTNEKLFF. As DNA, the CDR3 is TGTGCCAGCAGTGAAGATCAGGGAACTAATGAAAAACTGTTTTTT.

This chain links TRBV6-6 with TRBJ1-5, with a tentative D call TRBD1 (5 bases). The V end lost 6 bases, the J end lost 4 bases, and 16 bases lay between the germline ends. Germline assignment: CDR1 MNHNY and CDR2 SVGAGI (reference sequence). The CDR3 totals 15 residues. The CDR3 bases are TGTGCCAGCAGCCATCCATGGGGGGGGAATCAGCCCCAGCATTTT. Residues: CASSHPWGGNQPQHF.

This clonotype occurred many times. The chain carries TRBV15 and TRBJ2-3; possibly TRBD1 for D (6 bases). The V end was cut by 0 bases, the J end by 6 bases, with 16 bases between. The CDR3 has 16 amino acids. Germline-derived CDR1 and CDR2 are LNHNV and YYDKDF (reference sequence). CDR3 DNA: TGTGCCACCAGCAGAGAACCGGGACACACATCGGATACGCAGTATTTT. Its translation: CATSREPGHTSDTQYF. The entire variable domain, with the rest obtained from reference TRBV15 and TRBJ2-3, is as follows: DAMVIQNPRYQVTQFGKPVTLSCSQTLNHNVMYWYQQKSSQAPKLLFHYYDKDFNNEADTPDNFQSRRPNTSFCFLDIRSPGLGDTAMYLCATSREPGHTSDTQYFGPGTRLTVL.

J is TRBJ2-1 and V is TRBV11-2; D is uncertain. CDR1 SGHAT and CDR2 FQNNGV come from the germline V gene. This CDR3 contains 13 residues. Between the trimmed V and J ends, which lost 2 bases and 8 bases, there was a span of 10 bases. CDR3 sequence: CASSLIRSYEQFF. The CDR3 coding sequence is TGTGCCAGCAGCTTAATCAGGAGCTATGAGCAGTTCTTC.